This TCR beta chain originates from a study of blood T cell repertoires in COVID-19. At the level of the study: The origin of the acute and convalescent COVID-19 samples was the United States, Italy and Spain. Sources were T cells, B-cell-depleted T cells, or PBMCs; the material itself was cDNA or gDNA.

In the study's own analysis: Amplification of reference gene primers provided the estimated nucleated cell counts. The data were produced by immunoSEQ multiplex PCR, yet TCRdb's version contains in-frame clones alone and is incomplete. V and J calls and clone size are given by that table; D and trimming were obtained from the DNA. This sample carries tens of thousands of clones, approximately 90% of them seen once, and the ten largest clones take 8.3%. Per germline, CDR1 SGHNT and CDR2 YENEEA. The CDR3 extends over 16 amino acids. Trimming shortened V by 2 bases and J by 4 bases, and 15 bases separated the two germline ends.

The source of this sequence is a human donor with active COVID-19. The donor label of this sample is uncertain. Input material: peripheral blood. The genes are TRBV11-3 and TRBJ1-5, with unresolved D. The CDR3 reads CASSLPLGRENQPQHF. In nucleotides, the CDR3 is TGTGCCAGCAGCTTACCTTTAGGGAGGGAGAATCAGCCCCAGCATTTT.